This T cell receptor (beta chain) came from a study of blood T cells in healthy people across ages. Study conclusions and caveats: Samples with more naive T cells showed higher observed beta diversity.

A second roughly 6 to 11 cycle PCR used barcoded and J-beta primers. CDR3-containing paired-end reads numbered at least 2.5 million in each sample. Via MiXCR, TCRdb re-called the 5' RACE reads, giving one row per CDR3 protein. The table shows approximately 830,000 distinct CDR3 sequences, with approximately 67% occurring only once. A remark on this clonotype: Its antigen is not identified.

CDR3 length: 14 residues. Germline CDR1 is SGHRS and CDR2 is YFSETQ. The ends were cut back, 4 bases at V and 5 bases at J, with 16 bases in the middle. The sample consisted of blood. The chain is built from TRBV5-1 and TRBJ2-7, with D possibly called TRBD1 or TRBD2 (7 bases each). The sequence was collected from a man aged 25-40 years in good health. CDR3 nucleotides: TGCGCCAGCAGCCTGCTACAGGGGAGGGACGAGCAGTACTTC. Its protein is CASSLLQGRDEQYF.